This record concerns one T cell receptor (beta chain) sequence. Its cognate antigen has yet to be identified. Base qualities are missing; no much larger clone stands one base away. The sample is drawn from a study of T cell changes during pregnancy in multiple sclerosis (dated 2019 in TCRdb). For context, the study as a whole: Changes in the T cell repertoire over the course of pregnancy were examined in this study in women with multiple sclerosis.

The protocol used for the library was the immunoSEQ multiplex PCR assay. TCRdb took this table from immuneACCESS and kept in-frame rearrangements with V and J called. Such tables lack part of the clones; where checked against another copy, unresolved V genes explain under half of the gap, and the rest is unexplained. This sample lists tens of thousands of clones; 93% were detected once. Of the sample, under 3% falls within the top ten clones. The sequence was obtained from a female donor with multiple sclerosis, enrolled in a pregnancy study. This sample comprised peripheral blood, obtained in the second trimester of pregnancy.

The DNA sequence is TGCAGCGCAGGATGGAGGGGCCCCCACTCCGGGGAGCTGTTTTTT. This is translated as CSAGWRGPHSGELFF. The V gene is TRBV29-1 and the J gene is TRBJ2-2; TRBD2 is a possible D gene, resting on 6 matching bases. From the cysteine up to the phenylalanine, the CDR3 has a length of 15 residues. CDR3 DNA only is kept here, 45 bases in frame from base 1. The germline V gene specifies SQVTM as CDR1 and ANQGSEA as CDR2. Trimming takes 7 bases from V and 6 bases from J, and the germline ends sit 21 bases apart.